These 29 T cell receptor beta chains were sequenced from one sample in a study of T cell repertoires in cytomegalovirus infection. MiXCR, run by TCRdb on the reads, gives a single entry per CDR3 protein. The profile shows 200,000 to 300,000 distinct CDR3 sequences, around an eighth of them singletons. Specimen: PBMCs. These receptors came from a human donor in good health (CMV status not recorded). Some clones in this sample may be carry-over from other donors' samples.

This clonotype was found many times. This chain joins TRBV12-3 or TRBV12-4 and TRBJ1-5, with D unclear. With 3 bases removed from V and 6 bases from J, the gap between germline ends came to 9 bases. CDR3 size: 13 residues. The CDR3 region is CASSFMGFQPQHF. In DNA, the CDR3 is TGTGCCAGCAGTTTTATGGGGTTTCAGCCCCAGCATTTT.

About this clonotype: It may be a read error: a sequence one base away is much more abundant. V gene TRBV20-1 combines with J gene TRBJ2-3; possibly TRBD2 for D (5 bases). The CDR3 loop spans 14 amino acids. The germline V and J ends were trimmed by 6 bases and 4 bases, with 17 bases remaining between them. CDR1 and CDR2 from the germline V gene are DFQATT and SNEGSKA (reference sequence). The chain's CDR3 is CSATGLAGADTQYF. The CDR3 coding sequence is TGCAGTGCAACTGGCCTAGCAGGCGCAGATACGCAGTATTTT.

Only a few counts were recorded for this clonotype. The V and J genes are TRBV20-1 and TRBJ2-6; 10 bases map to TRBD1. There are 17 residues in the CDR3. Germline V gives CDR1 DFQATT, CDR2 SNEGSKA (reference sequence). J gave up 2 bases and V 1 base, and 5 bases lay outside the gene matches. The CDR3 DNA sequence: TGCAGTGCTAGAGCACGGACAGGGGGAACTGGGGCCAACGTCCTGACTTTC. Its protein is CSARARTGGTGANVLTF.

This clonotype was seen many times. The rearrangement joins TRBV7-2 to TRBJ2-2, with 10 bases lining up with TRBD2. This CDR3 contains 16 residues. The J segment lost 8 bases and the V segment lost 5 bases, leaving 11 bases of the junction unmatched. Looked up from germline, CDR1 is SGHTA and CDR2 is FQGNSA. The CDR3, as DNA: TGTGCCAGCAGCGGACACAGCGGGGGGGCCAGAGGGGAGCTGTTTTTT. This translates into CASSGHSGGARGELFF. Supplemented by reference TRBV7-2 and TRBJ2-2, the full variable domain reads GAGVSQSPSNKVTEKGKDVELRCDPISGHTALYWYRQSLGQGLEFLIYFQGNSAPDKSGLPSDRFSAERTGGSVSTLTIQRTQQEDSAVYLCASSGHSGGARGELFFGEGSRLTVL.

The chain is built from TRBV29-1 and TRBJ2-3; tentative D call: TRBD2 (6 bases). V shed 5 bases and J shed 10 bases, with 19 bases lying between them. The CDR3 contains 13 residues. From germline, CDR1 is SQVTM and CDR2 ANQGSEA. The chain's CDR3 is CSVRLEGLRPQYF. Here the CDR3 DNA reads TGCAGCGTTCGGTTAGAGGGACTCCGGCCGCAGTATTTT.

This clonotype occurred a few times. This chain uses TRBV5-4 with TRBJ2-7; D call uncertain. Germline CDR1 and CDR2: SGHNT and YYREEE (reference sequence). The CDR3 covers 14 residues. V lost 4 bases and J 2 bases, leaving 13 bases between the germline ends. CDR3 DNA sequence: TGTGCCAGCAGCCCCCCCGGTGTTCCCTACGAGCAGTACTTC. This sequence encodes CASSPPGVPYEQYF.

This clonotype has at least ten counts. The chain links TRBV28 to TRBJ2-1; 11 bases align to TRBD2. The CDR3 spans 15 residues. In germline, CDR1 is MDHEN, CDR2 SYDVKM. V lost 8 bases, J lost 6 bases, and 9 bases stayed unmatched. The CDR3: CASSGRTSGRNEQFF. CDR3 coding DNA: TGTGCCAGCTCCGGACGGACTAGCGGGCGCAATGAGCAGTTCTTC.

This clonotype was counted only a few times. This chain uses TRBV6-2 or TRBV6-3 with TRBJ1-1, with D hard to call. Germline V CDR1 and CDR2: MNHEY, SVGEGT. Trimming stripped 2 bases from V and 4 bases from J, with 8 bases between. The CDR3 has 13 residues. The CDR3: CASSYDWGTEAFF. The DNA for the CDR3 is TGTGCCAGCAGTTACGATTGGGGCACTGAAGCTTTCTTT.

The chain uses TRBV9 and TRBJ2-2, with TRBD2 matching over 9 bases. The germline CDR1 and CDR2 sequences are SGDLS and YYNGEE. The CDR3 extends over 16 amino acids. The junction had 9 bases not matched to a gene; V was cut back by 3 bases and J by 6 bases. This chain's CDR3 is CASSAQGGGAPGELFF. The CDR3 nucleotides are TGTGCCAGCAGCGCCCAGGGCGGGGGGGCCCCCGGGGAGCTGTTTTTT.

This clonotype was recorded many times. The rearrangement joins TRBV12-3 or TRBV12-4 to TRBJ1-6, with D maybe TRBD1 (6 bases). V was pared by 5 bases and J by 1 base, with 18 bases between. The CDR3 spans 18 residues. The CDR3 DNA sequence: TGTGCCAGCAGTATGTCCAGGGGAATGCGATCCTATAATTCACCCCTCCACTTT. Its translation is CASSMSRGMRSYNSPLHF.

The table lists this clonotype with many counts. The chain employs TRBV6-2 or TRBV6-3 and TRBJ2-1, with 10 bases aligning to TRBD2. V trimming: 5 bases; J trimming: 7 bases; junction bases outside the gene matches: 5. The CDR3 covers 14 residues. From germline, CDR1 is MNHEY and CDR2 SVGEGT. The CDR3 DNA sequence: TGTGCCAGCAGTGGGGGACTAGCGTGGAATGAGCAGTTCTTC. This sequence encodes CASSGGLAWNEQFF.

The table lists this clonotype with many counts. This chain joins TRBV5-4 and TRBJ2-3; 7 bases are a match to TRBD2. This CDR3 contains 14 residues. Germline lookup yields CDR1 SGHNT and CDR2 YYREEE (reference sequence). V shed 4 bases and J 4 bases; nucleotides not matched to a gene: 6. CDR3 protein: CASSLTSMPDTQYF. The CDR3 region has the DNA TGTGCCAGCAGCCTGACTAGCATGCCAGATACGCAGTATTTT.

This clonotype occurred a few times. V gene TRBV29-1 combines with J gene TRBJ2-3; the D is unclear. From germline, CDR1 is SQVTM and CDR2 ANQGSEA. The germline V and J ends were trimmed by 4 bases and 0 bases, with 8 bases remaining between them. This CDR3 contains 13 residues. CDR3: CSVASPSTDTQYF. CDR3 in DNA: TGCAGCGTTGCTAGTCCGAGCACAGATACGCAGTATTTT.

This chain links TRBV28 with TRBJ1-2; 7 nucleotides align to TRBD1. This CDR3 region has 16 residues. Germline V gene sequence: CDR1 MDHEN, CDR2 SYDVKM. Germline trimming cut 5 bases from V and 1 base from J; bases unmatched to any gene: 10. The CDR3 reads CASSKGQRILNYGYTF. The CDR3 nucleotides are TGTGCCAGCAGTAAGGGACAGCGGATTCTTAACTATGGCTACACCTTC.

This clonotype was detected once. Here the CDR3 reads CASSLAGRQPQHF. For the CDR3, the DNA is TGTGCCAGCAGTTTGGCGGGGAGACAGCCCCAGCATTTT. The chain carries TRBV12-3 or TRBV12-4 and TRBJ1-5; D is unclear. The CDR3 runs to 13 residues. Between the trimmed V and J ends, which lost 3 bases and 7 bases, there was a span of 10 bases.

The chain employs TRBV20-1 and TRBJ1-5; TRBD1 is a possible D gene (5 bases). CDR3 length: 14 amino acids. V dropped 4 bases and J dropped 5 bases, with 15 bases sitting between them. CDR1 and CDR2 from the germline V gene are DFQATT and SNEGSKA (reference sequence). This CDR3 is CSATRQQADQPQHF. CDR3 sequence (DNA): TGCAGTGCTACCAGACAGCAAGCGGATCAGCCCCAGCATTTT.

This clonotype was recorded at least ten times. The chain couples TRBV6-2 or TRBV6-3 to TRBJ1-4, with TRBD1 as a possible D gene (5 bases). In germline, CDR1 is MNHEY, CDR2 SVGEGT. CDR3 length: 12 amino acids. V lost 8 bases and J 11 bases, leaving 15 bases between the germline ends. The CDR3 loop reads CASRPSGDKLFF. CDR3 in DNA: TGTGCCAGCCGGCCGTCGGGGGACAAACTGTTTTTT.

The chain joins TRBV20-1 to TRBJ2-7; 9 nucleotides align to TRBD2. The germline CDR1 and CDR2 sequences are DFQATT and SNEGSKA (reference sequence). The V and J ends lost 7 bases and 0 bases, in that order; junction bases with no gene match: 4. The CDR3 spans 13 residues. DNA for the CDR3: TGCAGTGGGAAGCGGGAGGTCTCCTACGAGCAGTACTTC. Translated, it gives CSGKREVSYEQYF.

At least ten counts were recorded for this clonotype. This chain connects TRBV6-5 to TRBJ1-1; the D is unclear. CDR3 size: 13 residues. V lost 4 bases and J 0 bases, leaving 6 bases between the germline ends. CDR1 is MNHEY, CDR2 SVGAGI, per germline. The CDR3 DNA follows: TGTGCCAGCAGTTTTACCGTGAACACTGAAGCTTTCTTT. It yields the protein CASSFTVNTEAFF.

Only a few counts were recorded for this clonotype. The rearrangement links TRBV25-1 to TRBJ1-1; 7 bases fit TRBD1. CDR3 length: 13 amino acids. Germline V gene sequence: CDR1 MGHDK, CDR2 SYGVNS. Germline trimming cut 2 bases from V and 5 bases from J; bases unmatched to any gene: 2. CDR3 in amino acids: CASSERGLTEAFF. In DNA form, the CDR3 reads TGTGCCAGCAGTGAAAGGGGGCTTACTGAAGCTTTCTTT. The full variable domain, with the rest looked up from reference TRBV25-1 and TRBJ1-1, is EADIYQTPRYLVIGTGKKITLECSQTMGHDKMYWYQQDPGMELHLIHYSYGVNSTEKGDLSSESTVSRIRTEHFPLTLESARPSHTSQYLCASSERGLTEAFFGQGTRLTVV.

This clonotype was seen a handful of times. The chain employs TRBV12-3 or TRBV12-4 and TRBJ1-5; D is unclear. V lost 6 bases and J lost 2, with 8 bases in between. The CDR3 spans 13 residues. The CDR3 DNA reads TGTGCCAGCAGCTCCCGGGGCAATCAGCCCCAGCATTTT. Its protein is CASSSRGNQPQHF.

This clonotype was observed many times. The rearrangement links TRBV10-3 to TRBJ2-1; 12 bases agree with TRBD1. The length of the CDR3 is 14 residues. Germline V gives CDR1 ENHRY, CDR2 SYGVKD. Germline trimming cut 5 bases from V and 8 bases from J; bases unmatched to any gene: 4. The CDR3 sequence is CAISLGQGADEQFF. DNA of the CDR3: TGTGCCATCAGTTTGGGACAGGGGGCGGATGAGCAGTTCTTC.

This clonotype was counted many times. The J gene is TRBJ2-2, the V gene TRBV11-2; D is unresolved. The CDR3 is made up of 15 amino acids. The V end lost 4 bases, the J end lost 4 bases, and 13 bases lay between the germline ends. In germline, CDR1 is SGHAT, CDR2 FQNNGV. CDR3 bases: TGTGCCAGCAGCTCCCGGGCCTCCTTCACCGGGGAGCTGTTTTTT. Amino acid sequence: CASSSRASFTGELFF.

This clonotype showed up just a few times. V and J are TRBV6-1 and TRBJ2-5; 12 bases agree with TRBD2. Germline V gives CDR1 MNHNS, CDR2 SASEGT. V shed 6 bases and J 2 bases; nucleotides not matched to a gene: 10. The length of the CDR3 is 17 residues. CDR3 DNA sequence: TGTGCCAGCAGACAGACTAGCGGGAGAGGGGAGCAAGAGACCCAGTACTTC. This translates into CASRQTSGRGEQETQYF.

This clonotype has a single count. The CDR3 sequence: CASSSAQGTDTQYF. The CDR3 coding sequence is TGTGCCAGCAGCTCCGCCCAAGGGACGGATACGCAGTATTTT. The chain couples TRBV14 to TRBJ2-3; D assignment may be TRBD1 or TRBD2 (5 bases each). The CDR3 consists of 14 residues. Germline V lookup: CDR1 SGHDN, CDR2 FVKESK. V lost 5 bases, J lost 6 bases, and 15 bases lay in between.

In its sample, this clonotype was seen many times. The chain combines TRBV5-1 with TRBJ2-3; 7 bases are shared with TRBD1. V trimming: 3 bases; J trimming: 3 bases; junction bases outside the gene matches: 7. The V gene's germline CDR1 is SGHRS and CDR2 YFSETQ. The CDR3 loop spans 15 amino acids. Here the CDR3 DNA reads TGCGCCAGCAGCTGGTCCGACAGGGAAACAGATACGCAGTATTTT. Translation gives CASSWSDRETDTQYF.

The CDR3 loop is CASMVRGEQYF. The CDR3 coding sequence is TGTGCCAGCATGGTACGGGGCGAGCAGTACTTC. The chain employs TRBV6-2 or TRBV6-3 and TRBJ2-7, with D tentatively TRBD2 (5 bases). The CDR3 is made up of 11 amino acids. CDR1 MNHEY and CDR2 SVGEGT come from the germline V gene. The V end was cut by 7 bases, the J end by 6 bases, with 10 bases between.

This clonotype was detected ten times or more. The chain is built from TRBV7-2 and TRBJ2-2, with 7 nucleotides matching TRBD2. The CDR3 covers 16 residues. CDR1 is SGHTA, CDR2 FQGNSA, per germline. Trimming removed 3 bases from V and 5 bases from J; junction bases left unmatched: 9. CDR3 sequence (DNA): TGTGCCAGCAGCTTGAGCGGGGAGCCGGGGACCGGGGAGCTGTTTTTT. Its protein product is CASSLSGEPGTGELFF.

This clonotype was observed many times. V usage is TRBV7-9 and J usage is TRBJ1-5; D gene unclear. Deletions cut 0 bases from V and 7 bases from J, with 4 bases between. The germline V gene has CDR1 SEHNR and CDR2 FQNEAQ (reference sequence). This CDR3 region has 12 residues. As DNA, the CDR3 is TGTGCCAGCAGCTTAGCGGTCCAGCCCCAGCATTTT. Translating it yields CASSLAVQPQHF.